This T cell receptor (beta chain) is drawn from a study of shared clonotypes between healthy human individuals. This CDR3 comprises 14 residues. Germline V gene data show CDR1 as SGHDT and CDR2 as YYEEEE. The V and J ends lost 4 bases and 1 base respectively, with 11 bases between them. CD45RO-negative cells were positively selected for CCR7, leaving out terminally differentiated effector memory CD45RA+ cells. Assay used: immunoSEQ multiplex PCR; TCRdb lists only in-frame clones, some missing. The sample has over 2,000,000 clones; roughly 95% are singletons. Material for sequencing was naive CD8+ T cells from PBMCs. The source is a man between 18 and 35 years old in good health. Some clones in this sample may be carry-over from other donors' samples. The genes are TRBV5-6 and TRBJ1-1, with unresolved D. This CDR3 reads CASSPGPANTEAFF. The CDR3 DNA reads TGTGCCAGCAGCCCGGGCCCAGCGAACACTGAAGCTTTCTTT.